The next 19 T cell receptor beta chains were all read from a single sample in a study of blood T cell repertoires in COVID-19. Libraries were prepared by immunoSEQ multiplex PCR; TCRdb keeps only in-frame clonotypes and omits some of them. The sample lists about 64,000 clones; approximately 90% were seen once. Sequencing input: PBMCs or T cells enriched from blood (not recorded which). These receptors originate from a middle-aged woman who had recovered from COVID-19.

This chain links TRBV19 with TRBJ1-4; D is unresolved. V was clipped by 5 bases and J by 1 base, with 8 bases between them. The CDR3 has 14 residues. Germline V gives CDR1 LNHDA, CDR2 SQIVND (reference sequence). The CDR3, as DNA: TGTGCCAGTAGTGGGAGGGTAACTAATGAAAAACTGTTTTTT. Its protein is CASSGRVTNEKLFF.

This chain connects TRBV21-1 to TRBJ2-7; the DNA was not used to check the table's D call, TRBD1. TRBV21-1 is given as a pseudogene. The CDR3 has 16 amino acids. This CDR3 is CASSKVSQQGAYEQYF. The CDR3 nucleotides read TGTGCCAGCAGCAAAGTTTCTCAACAGGGGGCCTACGAGCAGTACTTC.

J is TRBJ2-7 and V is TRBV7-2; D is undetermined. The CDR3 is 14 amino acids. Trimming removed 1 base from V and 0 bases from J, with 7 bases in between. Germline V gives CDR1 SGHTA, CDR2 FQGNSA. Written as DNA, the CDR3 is TGTGCCAGCAGCTTAGATAACAACTCCTACGAGCAGTACTTC. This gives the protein CASSLDNNSYEQYF.

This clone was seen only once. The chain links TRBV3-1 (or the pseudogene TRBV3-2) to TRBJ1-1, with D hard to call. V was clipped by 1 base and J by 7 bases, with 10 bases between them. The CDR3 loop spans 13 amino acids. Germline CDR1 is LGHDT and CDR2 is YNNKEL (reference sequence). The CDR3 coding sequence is TGTGCCAGCAGCCAAGTCAGTTCTGGTGAAGCTTTCTTT. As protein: CASSQVSSGEAFF.

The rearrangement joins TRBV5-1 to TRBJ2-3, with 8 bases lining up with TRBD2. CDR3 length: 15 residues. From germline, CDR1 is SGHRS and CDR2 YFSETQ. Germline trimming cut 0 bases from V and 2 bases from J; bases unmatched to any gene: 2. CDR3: CASSLEGLDTDTQYF. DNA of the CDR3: TGCGCCAGCAGCTTGGAGGGACTAGACACAGATACGCAGTATTTT.

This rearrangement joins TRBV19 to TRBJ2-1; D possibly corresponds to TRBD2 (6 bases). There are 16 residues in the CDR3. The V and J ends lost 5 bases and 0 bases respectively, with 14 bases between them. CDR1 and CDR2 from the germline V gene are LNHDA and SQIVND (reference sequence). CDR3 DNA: TGTGCCAGTAGTCATATAGCGGCCCGCTCCTACAATGAGCAGTTCTTC. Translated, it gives CASSHIAARSYNEQFF.

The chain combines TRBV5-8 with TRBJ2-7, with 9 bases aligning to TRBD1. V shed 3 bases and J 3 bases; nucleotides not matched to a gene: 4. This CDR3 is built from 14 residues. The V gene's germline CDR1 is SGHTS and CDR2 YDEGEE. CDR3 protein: CASSSDRGHYEQYF. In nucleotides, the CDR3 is TGTGCCAGCAGCTCGGACAGGGGTCACTACGAGCAGTACTTC.

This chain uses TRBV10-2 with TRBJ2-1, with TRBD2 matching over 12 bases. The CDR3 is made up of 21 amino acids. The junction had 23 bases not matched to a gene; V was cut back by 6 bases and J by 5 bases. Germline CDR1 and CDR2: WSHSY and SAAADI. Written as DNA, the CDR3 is TGCGCCAGCAGGCATCTAAGGGACAGTCTAGCGGGGGGGCCTTCTAACAATGAGCAGTTCTTC. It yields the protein CASRHLRDSLAGGPSNNEQFF.

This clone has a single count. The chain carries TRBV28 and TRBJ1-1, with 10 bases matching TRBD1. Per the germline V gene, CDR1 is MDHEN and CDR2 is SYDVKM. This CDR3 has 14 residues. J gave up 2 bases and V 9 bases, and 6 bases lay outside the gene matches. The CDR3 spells CASATGGGNTEAFF. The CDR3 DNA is TGTGCCAGTGCGACAGGGGGCGGAAACACTGAAGCTTTCTTT.

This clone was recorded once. The CDR3 DNA is TGTGCCAGCAGAGGACAGTTGGTCGTGGGAAATGAGCAGTTCTTC. It is translated as CASRGQLVVGNEQFF. V usage is TRBV6-5 and J usage is TRBJ2-1, with D tentatively TRBD1 (6 bases). Germline V CDR1 and CDR2: MNHEY, SVGAGI. The V end lost 6 bases, the J end lost 7 bases, and 19 bases lay between the germline ends. The CDR3 spans 15 residues.

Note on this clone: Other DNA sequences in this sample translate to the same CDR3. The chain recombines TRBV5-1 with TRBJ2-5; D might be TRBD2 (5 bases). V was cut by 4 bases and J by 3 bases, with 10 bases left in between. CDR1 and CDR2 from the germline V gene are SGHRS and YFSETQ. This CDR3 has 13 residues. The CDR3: CASSLVREETQYF. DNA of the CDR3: TGCGCCAGCAGCCTCGTGAGGGAAGAGACCCAGTACTTC.

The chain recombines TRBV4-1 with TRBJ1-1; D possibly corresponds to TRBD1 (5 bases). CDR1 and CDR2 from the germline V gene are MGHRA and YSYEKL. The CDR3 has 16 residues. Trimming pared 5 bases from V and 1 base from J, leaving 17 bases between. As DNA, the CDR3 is TGCGCCAGCAGCTATATAGGGGTAGGGTCGAACACTGAAGCTTTCTTT. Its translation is CASSYIGVGSNTEAFF.

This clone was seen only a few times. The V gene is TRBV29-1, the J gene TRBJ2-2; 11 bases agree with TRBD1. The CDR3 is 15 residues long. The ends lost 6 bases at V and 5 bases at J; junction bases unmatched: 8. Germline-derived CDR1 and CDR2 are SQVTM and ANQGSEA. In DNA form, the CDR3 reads TGCAGCGTAAGACCCGGGACAGGGGGGACCGGGGAGCTGTTTTTT. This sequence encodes CSVRPGTGGTGELFF.

DNA for the CDR3: TGTGCCAGCGAGGGTGGGTCGAACTATGGCTACACCTTC. Encoded protein: CASEGGSNYGYTF. This chain joins TRBV9 and TRBJ1-2; D remains unclear. CDR1 is SGDLS and CDR2 is YYNGEE in the germline V gene. V was pared by 7 bases and J by 2 bases, with 12 bases between. This CDR3 is 13 amino acids long. The variable domain in full, completed from reference TRBV9 and TRBJ1-2, reads DSGVTQTPKHLITATGQRVTLRCSPRSGDLSVYWYQQSLDQGLQFLIQYYNGEERAKGNILERFSAQQFPDLHSELNLSSLELGDSALYFCASEGGSNYGYTFGSGTRLTVV.

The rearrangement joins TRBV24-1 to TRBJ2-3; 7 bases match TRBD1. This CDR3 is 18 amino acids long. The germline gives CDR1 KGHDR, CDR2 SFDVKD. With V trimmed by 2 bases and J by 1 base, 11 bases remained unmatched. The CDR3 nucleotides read TGTGCCACCAGTGATTCGCAAGCGACAGGGACCCGCACAGATACGCAGTATTTT. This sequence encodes CATSDSQATGTRTDTQYF.

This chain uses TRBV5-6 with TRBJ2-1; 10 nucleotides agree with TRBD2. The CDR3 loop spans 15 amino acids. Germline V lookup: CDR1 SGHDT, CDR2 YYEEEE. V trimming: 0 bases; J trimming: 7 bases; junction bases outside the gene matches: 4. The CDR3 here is CASSLVAGGPNEQFF. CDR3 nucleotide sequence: TGTGCCAGCAGCTTGGTAGCGGGGGGCCCTAATGAGCAGTTCTTC.

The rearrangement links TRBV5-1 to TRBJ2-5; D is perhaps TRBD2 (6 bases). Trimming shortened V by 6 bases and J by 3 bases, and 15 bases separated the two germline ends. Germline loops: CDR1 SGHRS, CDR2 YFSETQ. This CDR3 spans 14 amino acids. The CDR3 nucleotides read TGCGCCAGCACTATTCGGGGGTTAGAAGAGACCCAGTACTTC. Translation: CASTIRGLEETQYF.

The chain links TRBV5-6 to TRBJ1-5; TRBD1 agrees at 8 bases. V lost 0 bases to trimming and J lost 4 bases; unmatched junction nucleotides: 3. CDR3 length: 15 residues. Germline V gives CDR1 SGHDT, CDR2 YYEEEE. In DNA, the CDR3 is TGTGCCAGCAGCTTGGTGCGACAGGGGAATCAGCCCCAGCATTTT. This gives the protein CASSLVRQGNQPQHF.

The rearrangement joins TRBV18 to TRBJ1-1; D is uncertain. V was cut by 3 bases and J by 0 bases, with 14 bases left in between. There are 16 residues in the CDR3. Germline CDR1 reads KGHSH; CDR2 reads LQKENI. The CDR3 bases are TGTGCCAGCTCACCGAACCAACAGATCATGAACACTGAAGCTTTCTTT. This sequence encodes CASSPNQQIMNTEAFF.